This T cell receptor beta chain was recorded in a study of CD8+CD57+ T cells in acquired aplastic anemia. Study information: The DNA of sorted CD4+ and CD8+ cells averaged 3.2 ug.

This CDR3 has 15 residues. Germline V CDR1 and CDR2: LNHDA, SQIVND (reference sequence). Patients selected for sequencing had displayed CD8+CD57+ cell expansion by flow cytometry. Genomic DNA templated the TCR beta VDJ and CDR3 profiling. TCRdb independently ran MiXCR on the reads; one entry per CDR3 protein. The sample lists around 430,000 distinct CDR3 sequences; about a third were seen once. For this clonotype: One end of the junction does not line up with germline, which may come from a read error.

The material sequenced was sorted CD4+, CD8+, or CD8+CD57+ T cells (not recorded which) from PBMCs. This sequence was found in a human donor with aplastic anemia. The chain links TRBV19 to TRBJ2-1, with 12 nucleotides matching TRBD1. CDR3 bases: TGTGCCAGTATCTCCGGGACAGGGGGCTACAATGGGCAGTTCTTC. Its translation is CASISGTGGYNGQFF.